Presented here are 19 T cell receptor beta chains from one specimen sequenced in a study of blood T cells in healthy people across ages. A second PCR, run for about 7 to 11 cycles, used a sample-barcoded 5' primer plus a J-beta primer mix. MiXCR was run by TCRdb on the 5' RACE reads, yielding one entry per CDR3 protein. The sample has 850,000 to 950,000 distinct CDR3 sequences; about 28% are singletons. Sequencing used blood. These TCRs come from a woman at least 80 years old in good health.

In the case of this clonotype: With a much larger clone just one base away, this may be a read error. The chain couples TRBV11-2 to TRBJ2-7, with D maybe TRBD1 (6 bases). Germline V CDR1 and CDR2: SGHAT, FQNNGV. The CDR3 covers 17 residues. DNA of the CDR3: TGTGCCAGCAGCTTAGGGGGGCGATGGGGGACATCCTGCGAGCAGTACTTC. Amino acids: CASSLGGRWGTSCEQYF.

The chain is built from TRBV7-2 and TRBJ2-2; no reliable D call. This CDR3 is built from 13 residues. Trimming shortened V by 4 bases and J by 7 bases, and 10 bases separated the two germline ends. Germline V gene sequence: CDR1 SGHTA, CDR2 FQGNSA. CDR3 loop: CASSSRSGGELFF. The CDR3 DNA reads TGTGCCAGCAGCTCGCGGTCGGGCGGGGAGCTGTTTTTT.

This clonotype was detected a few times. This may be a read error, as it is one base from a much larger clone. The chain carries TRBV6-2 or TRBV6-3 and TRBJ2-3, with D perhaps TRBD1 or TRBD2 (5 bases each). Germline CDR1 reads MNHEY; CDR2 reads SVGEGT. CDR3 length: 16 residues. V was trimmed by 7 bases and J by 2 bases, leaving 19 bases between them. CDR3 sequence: CASTEGRYLPTDTQYF. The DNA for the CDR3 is TGTGCCAGCACCGAGGGACGGTATCTGCCCACAGATACGCAGTATTTT.

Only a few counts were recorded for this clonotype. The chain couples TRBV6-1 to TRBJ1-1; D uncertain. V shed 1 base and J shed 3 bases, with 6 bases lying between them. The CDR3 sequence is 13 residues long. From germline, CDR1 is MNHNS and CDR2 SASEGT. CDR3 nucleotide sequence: TGTGCCAGCAGTGAAGATGGCGACACTGAAGCTTTCTTT. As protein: CASSEDGDTEAFF.

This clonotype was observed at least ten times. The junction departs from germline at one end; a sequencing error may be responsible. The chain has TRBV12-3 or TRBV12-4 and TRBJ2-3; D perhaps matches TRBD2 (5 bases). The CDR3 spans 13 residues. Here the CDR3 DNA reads TGCGCCAGCAGTGAGGGAAGCACAGATACGCAGTATTTT. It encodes CASSEGSTDTQYF.

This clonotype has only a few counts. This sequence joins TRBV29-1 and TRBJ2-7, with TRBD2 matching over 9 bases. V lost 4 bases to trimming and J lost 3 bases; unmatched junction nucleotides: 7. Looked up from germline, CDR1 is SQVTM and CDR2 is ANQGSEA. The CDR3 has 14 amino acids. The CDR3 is CSVVLSGSRYEQYF. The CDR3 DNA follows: TGCAGCGTTGTTCTTAGCGGGAGTCGCTACGAGCAGTACTTC.

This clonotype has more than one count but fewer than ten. CDR3 sequence (DNA): TGCAGTGCCCCCGGGGGGGGGCACCGTGATCAGCCCCAGCATTTT. Translated: CSAPGGGHRDQPQHF. The chain has TRBV20-1 and TRBJ1-5; a weak D match, TRBD1 (6 bases). This CDR3 comprises 15 residues. The germline CDR1 and CDR2 sequences are DFQATT and SNEGSKA (reference sequence). V was clipped by 6 bases and J by 5 bases, with 20 bases between them.

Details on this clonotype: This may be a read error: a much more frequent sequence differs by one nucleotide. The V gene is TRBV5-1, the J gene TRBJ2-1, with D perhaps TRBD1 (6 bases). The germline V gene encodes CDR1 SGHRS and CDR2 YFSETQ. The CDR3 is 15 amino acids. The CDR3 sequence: CASSLDGTSYNGQFF. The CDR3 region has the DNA TGCGCCAGCAGCTTGGATGGGACATCCTACAATGGGCAGTTCTTC. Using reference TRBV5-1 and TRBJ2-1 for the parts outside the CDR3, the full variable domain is KAGVTQTPRYLIKTRGQQVTLSCSPISGHRSVSWYQQTPGQGLQFLFEYFSETQRNKGNFPGRFSGRQFSNSRSEMNVSTLELGDSALYLCASSLDGTSYNGQFFGPGTRLTVL.

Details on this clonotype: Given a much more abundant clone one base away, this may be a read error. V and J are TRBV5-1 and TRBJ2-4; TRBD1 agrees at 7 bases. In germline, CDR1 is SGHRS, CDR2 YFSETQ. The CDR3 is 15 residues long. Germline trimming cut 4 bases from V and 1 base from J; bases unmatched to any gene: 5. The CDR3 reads CASSKGQVAKNIQYF. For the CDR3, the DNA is TGCGCCAGCAGCAAAGGACAGGTTGCCAAAAACATTCAGTACTTC.

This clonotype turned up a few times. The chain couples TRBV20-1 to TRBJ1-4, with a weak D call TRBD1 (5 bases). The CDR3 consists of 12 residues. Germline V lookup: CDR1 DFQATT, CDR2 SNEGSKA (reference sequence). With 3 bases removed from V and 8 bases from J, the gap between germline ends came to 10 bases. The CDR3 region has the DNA TGCAGTGCTAGGAAGGAGGGGGAAAAACTGTTTTTT. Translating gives CSARKEGEKLFF.

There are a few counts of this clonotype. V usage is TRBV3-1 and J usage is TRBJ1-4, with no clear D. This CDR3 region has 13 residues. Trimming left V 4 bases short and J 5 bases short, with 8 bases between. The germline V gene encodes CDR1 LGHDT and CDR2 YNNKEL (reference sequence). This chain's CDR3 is CASSRQSNEKLFF. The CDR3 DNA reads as TGTGCCAGCAGCCGGCAGTCAAATGAAAAACTGTTTTTT.

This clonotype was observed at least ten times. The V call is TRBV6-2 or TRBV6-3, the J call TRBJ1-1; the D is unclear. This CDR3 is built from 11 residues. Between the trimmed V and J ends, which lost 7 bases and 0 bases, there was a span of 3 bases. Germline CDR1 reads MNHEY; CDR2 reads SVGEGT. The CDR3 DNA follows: TGTGCCAGCACTTTGAACACTGAAGCTTTCTTT. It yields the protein CASTLNTEAFF.

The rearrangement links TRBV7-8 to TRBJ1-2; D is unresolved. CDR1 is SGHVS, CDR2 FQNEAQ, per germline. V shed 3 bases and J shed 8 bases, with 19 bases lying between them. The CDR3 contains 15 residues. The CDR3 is CASSFRRLPSDGYTF. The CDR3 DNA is TGTGCCAGCAGCTTTCGGAGGCTTCCTTCCGACGGCTACACCTTC.

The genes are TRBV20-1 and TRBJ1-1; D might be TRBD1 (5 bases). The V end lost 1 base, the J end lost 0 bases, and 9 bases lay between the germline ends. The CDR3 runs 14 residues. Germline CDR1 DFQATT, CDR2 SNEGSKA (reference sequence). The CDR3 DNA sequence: TGCAGTGCTAGAGGGGGCATCATGAACACTGAAGCTTTCTTT. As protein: CSARGGIMNTEAFF.

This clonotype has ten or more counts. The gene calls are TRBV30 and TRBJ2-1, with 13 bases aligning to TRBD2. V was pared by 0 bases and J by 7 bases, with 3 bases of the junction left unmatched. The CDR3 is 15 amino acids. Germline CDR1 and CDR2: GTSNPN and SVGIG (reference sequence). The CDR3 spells CAWSVRTSGGNEQFF. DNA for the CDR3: TGTGCCTGGAGTGTACGGACTAGCGGGGGTAATGAGCAGTTCTTC.

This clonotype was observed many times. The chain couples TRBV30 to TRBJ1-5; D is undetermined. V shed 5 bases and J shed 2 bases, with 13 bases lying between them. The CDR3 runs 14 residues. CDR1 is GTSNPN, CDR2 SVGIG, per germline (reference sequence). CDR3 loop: CAWGTPGGNQPQHF. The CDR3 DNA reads TGTGCCTGGGGCACCCCCGGGGGCAATCAGCCCCAGCATTTT.

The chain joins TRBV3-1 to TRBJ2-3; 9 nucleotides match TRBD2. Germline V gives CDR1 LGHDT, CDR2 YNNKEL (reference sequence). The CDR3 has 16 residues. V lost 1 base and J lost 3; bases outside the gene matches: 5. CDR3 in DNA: TGTGCCAGCAGCCAAGCGACAGCGGGGGGTACAGATACGCAGTATTTT. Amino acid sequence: CASSQATAGGTDTQYF.

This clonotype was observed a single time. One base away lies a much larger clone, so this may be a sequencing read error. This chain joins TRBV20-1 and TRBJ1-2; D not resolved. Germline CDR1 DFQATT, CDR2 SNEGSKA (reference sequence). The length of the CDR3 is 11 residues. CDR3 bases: TGCAGGGCAGCGAATTCTTATGGCTACACCTTC. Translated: CRAANSYGYTF.

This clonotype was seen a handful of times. The CDR3 is CASSFRKLGTGGGQPQHF. Here the CDR3 DNA reads TGTGCCAGCAGCTTCAGAAAGTTAGGGACAGGAGGGGGTCAGCCCCAGCATTTT. The V and J genes are TRBV7-2 and TRBJ1-5; 8 bases line up with TRBD1. The trim removed 3 bases at V and 6 bases at J, leaving 16 bases unmatched. The CDR3 loop spans 18 amino acids. Germline CDR1 is SGHTA and CDR2 is FQGNSA.